This T cell receptor (beta chain) is from a study of OX40 agonist ivuxolimab in advanced cancers. Study-wide background: Ivuxolimab, which patients received intravenously every 2 weeks, was dosed at 0.01 to 10 mg/kg. Averaging about 60 years in age, with a range of roughly 20 to 80, the cohort was around 87% male. There were three patients with partial responses, one having hepatocellular carcinoma and two cutaneous melanoma.

Peripheral blood came from all dose cohorts at three timepoints. This CDR3 is built from 16 residues. Trimming took 1 base from V and 2 from J, leaving 12 bases between them. Germline loops: CDR1 SGHTA, CDR2 FQGNSA. Profiling relied on immunoSEQ multiplex PCR, and the TCRdb table lists in-frame clones only, not all of them. The sample shows roughly 5,300 clones, around 64% of them seen only once. This sequence joins TRBV7-2 and TRBJ1-5; D may be TRBD1 (6 bases). The sample here was CD4+ or CD8+ T cells sorted from blood, taken in a trial of the OX40 agonist ivuxolimab. This receptor was taken from an adult with an advanced solid tumor such as melanoma, head and neck, liver or kidney cancer. CDR3 bases: TGTGCCAGCAGCTTAGAATTCCGACAGGGCAATCAGCCCCAGCATTTT. It codes for CASSLEFRQGNQPQHF.